A selection of T cell receptor beta chains follows, all from one sample in a study of beta chain features in type 1 diabetes. Clones were read by immunoSEQ multiplex PCR, and TCRdb kept only the in-frame ones, dropping some. The sample yields under 400,000 clones, around 13% seen once. Source material: central memory CD4+ T cells from blood. The source is a man under 40 in good health. CDR3s include the opening cysteine and the closing phenylalanine or tryptophan. The D gene is left open where the match is weak. Only some rows state a clone size, as once, few, many or a class for expanded clones.

cdr3_nt: TGTGCCAGCAGCGTAGAACCGATCAATTCACCCCTCCACTTT
cdr3_aa: CASSVEPINSPLHF
d_call: .
clone_size: few
v_call: TRBV9
j_call: TRBJ1-6

cdr3_nt: TGTGCCAGCAGCCGCGGGTCCTCCGGGGGGGCAGAGACCCAGTACTTC
cdr3_aa: CASSRGSSGGAETQYF
d_call: TRBD2
clone_size: .
v_call: TRBV7-7
j_call: TRBJ2-5

cdr3_nt: TGTGCCAGCAGCCCAAGTGAAGTCTCGCCCCAGCATTTT
cdr3_aa: CASSPSEVSPQHF
d_call: .
clone_size: .
v_call: TRBV27
j_call: TRBJ1-5

cdr3_nt: TGTGCCAGCAGCCTGATGGACACCGGGGAGCTGTTTTTT
cdr3_aa: CASSLMDTGELFF
d_call: .
clone_size: .
v_call: TRBV13
j_call: TRBJ2-2

cdr3_nt: TGTGCCAGCAACGCACAGGGGAGTGGCTACACCTTC
cdr3_aa: CASNAQGSGYTF
d_call: TRBD1
clone_size: many
v_call: TRBV28
j_call: TRBJ1-2

cdr3_nt: TGCGCCAGCAGCCAAGAGGGGAGAAACTACAATGAGCAGTTCTTC
cdr3_aa: CASSQEGRNYNEQFF
d_call: .
clone_size: few
v_call: TRBV4-3
j_call: TRBJ2-1

cdr3_nt: TGTGCCAGCAGCCAGACAGGGGGCATCGGGTCACCCCTCCACTTT
cdr3_aa: CASSQTGGIGSPLHF
d_call: TRBD1
clone_size: few
v_call: TRBV27
j_call: TRBJ1-6

cdr3_nt: TGTGCCAGCAGCCAAGAGCTGTACGCTGATGGCTACACCTTC
cdr3_aa: CASSQELYADGYTF
d_call: .
clone_size: .
v_call: TRBV14
j_call: TRBJ1-2

cdr3_nt: TGTGCCAGCAGCCAAGGGACAGGCTACTATGGCTACACCTTC
cdr3_aa: CASSQGTGYYGYTF
d_call: TRBD1
clone_size: few
v_call: TRBV5-8
j_call: TRBJ1-2

cdr3_nt: TGCGCCAGCAGCTCCGGGACGGTGGAGACCCAGTACTTC
cdr3_aa: CASSSGTVETQYF
d_call: .
clone_size: few
v_call: TRBV5-1
j_call: TRBJ2-5

cdr3_nt: TGCGCCAGCGTCGGGACAGGGAACACCGGGGAGCTGTTTTTT
cdr3_aa: CASVGTGNTGELFF
d_call: TRBD1
clone_size: few
v_call: TRBV5-1
j_call: TRBJ2-2

cdr3_nt: TGTGCCAGCAGTTTATCGGGTTATGGCTACACCTTC
cdr3_aa: CASSLSGYGYTF
d_call: .
clone_size: few
v_call: TRBV28
j_call: TRBJ1-2

cdr3_nt: TGCGCCAGCAGCTTGGGAGACAGGGGTACCTACGAGCAGTACTTC
cdr3_aa: CASSLGDRGTYEQYF
d_call: TRBD1
clone_size: .
v_call: TRBV5-1
j_call: TRBJ2-7

cdr3_nt: TGTGCCATCAGATCGGGCGGGAATAGCAATCAGCCCCAGCATTTT
cdr3_aa: CAIRSGGNSNQPQHF
d_call: .
clone_size: few
v_call: TRBV10-3
j_call: TRBJ1-5

cdr3_nt: TGTGCCAGCAGTGAAGGGGTTTCCCAAGAGACCCAGTACTTC
cdr3_aa: CASSEGVSQETQYF
d_call: .
clone_size: .
v_call: TRBV6-1
j_call: TRBJ2-5

cdr3_nt: TGTGCCAGCAGTCTTATGGGAAGCGGGAGGAGTGAGCAGTTCTTC
cdr3_aa: CASSLMGSGRSEQFF
d_call: TRBD2
clone_size: .
v_call: TRBV11-2
j_call: TRBJ2-1

cdr3_nt: TGCGCCAGCAGCCCTGTAGCGGGGGGGGACATTCAGTACTTC
cdr3_aa: CASSPVAGGDIQYF
d_call: TRBD2
clone_size: many
v_call: TRBV4-3
j_call: TRBJ2-4

cdr3_nt: TGCGCCAGCAGCAGGGGAAGCGGGCGAGAGACCCAGTACTTC
cdr3_aa: CASSRGSGRETQYF
d_call: .
clone_size: few
v_call: TRBV5-1
j_call: TRBJ2-5

cdr3_nt: TGTGCCAGCAGCTTACGCGCAGGGGGCGACCCTGAAGCTTTCTTT
cdr3_aa: CASSLRAGGDPEAFF
d_call: TRBD1
clone_size: few
v_call: TRBV5-4
j_call: TRBJ1-1

cdr3_nt: TGTGCCAGCAGTGAAGCACAGGGGGCGGATAACATTCAGTACTTC
cdr3_aa: CASSEAQGADNIQYF
d_call: TRBD1
clone_size: few
v_call: TRBV6-1
j_call: TRBJ2-4

cdr3_nt: TGCAGCGTTGTTGTATCCGACTACGAGCAGTACTTC
cdr3_aa: CSVVVSDYEQYF
d_call: .
clone_size: many
v_call: TRBV29-1
j_call: TRBJ2-7

cdr3_nt: TGTGCCTGGAGGCCCCTCGGTACCGGGGAGCTGTTTTTT
cdr3_aa: CAWRPLGTGELFF
d_call: .
clone_size: .
v_call: TRBV30
j_call: TRBJ2-2

cdr3_nt: TGTGCCAGCAGGTCCGGGACAGGGGCCTACAATGAGCAGTTCTTC
cdr3_aa: CASRSGTGAYNEQFF
d_call: TRBD1
clone_size: few
v_call: TRBV6-5
j_call: TRBJ2-1

cdr3_nt: TGTGCCAGCAGCCTAAAAACATCCGGGAGTGACCAGTACTTC
cdr3_aa: CASSLKTSGSDQYF
d_call: .
clone_size: few
v_call: TRBV7-9
j_call: TRBJ2-5

cdr3_nt: TGTGCCAGCAGCTTAGGGTCCCTACTAGCGGGCAGAGAGCAGTTCTTC
cdr3_aa: CASSLGSLLAGREQFF
d_call: TRBD2
clone_size: .
v_call: TRBV7-6
j_call: TRBJ2-1

cdr3_nt: TGTGCCAGCAGCGACTCGTCGGGACAGGGCTATGGCTACACCTTC
cdr3_aa: CASSDSSGQGYGYTF
d_call: TRBD1
clone_size: .
v_call: TRBV9
j_call: TRBJ1-2

cdr3_nt: TGTGCCAGTAGAACGGACAGGGCGGCCTACAATGAGCAGTTCTTC
cdr3_aa: CASRTDRAAYNEQFF
d_call: TRBD1
clone_size: few
v_call: TRBV19
j_call: TRBJ2-1

cdr3_nt: TGTGCCAGCAGCGAGGGGAACAGTATCTCTGGAAACACCATATATTTT
cdr3_aa: CASSEGNSISGNTIYF
d_call: .
clone_size: few
v_call: TRBV9
j_call: TRBJ1-3

cdr3_nt: TGTGCCAGCAGCTTGTCAAGGGTAACCGGGGAGCTGTTTTTT
cdr3_aa: CASSLSRVTGELFF
d_call: .
clone_size: .
v_call: TRBV5-5
j_call: TRBJ2-2

cdr3_nt: TGTGCCAGCGCTACCCGACAGCAGCCCCAGCATTTT
cdr3_aa: CASATRQQPQHF
d_call: .
clone_size: many
v_call: TRBV28
j_call: TRBJ1-5

cdr3_nt: TGCAGCGCTTGGGACAGGGTCGGAAATGAAAAACTGTTTTTT
cdr3_aa: CSAWDRVGNEKLFF
d_call: TRBD1
clone_size: many
v_call: TRBV29-1
j_call: TRBJ1-4

cdr3_nt: TGCGCCAGCAGCCAAGCATGGGCCGCGTCACCCCTCCACTTT
cdr3_aa: CASSQAWAASPLHF
d_call: .
clone_size: few
v_call: TRBV4-3
j_call: TRBJ1-6

cdr3_nt: TGTGCCACCAGCAGAGTCGGGCGGAGGGTAAACACTGAAGCTTTCTTT
cdr3_aa: CATSRVGRRVNTEAFF
d_call: .
clone_size: .
v_call: TRBV15
j_call: TRBJ1-1

cdr3_nt: TGTGCCATCAGTCCCGGGACTAGCGGGGACGGAGAGACCCAGTACTTC
cdr3_aa: CAISPGTSGDGETQYF
d_call: TRBD2
clone_size: few
v_call: TRBV10-3
j_call: TRBJ2-5

cdr3_nt: TGTGCCAGCAGCCAAGGGGGGACAGGGTCGCACCAAGAGACCCAGTACTTC
cdr3_aa: CASSQGGTGSHQETQYF
d_call: TRBD1
clone_size: few
v_call: TRBV7-2
j_call: TRBJ2-5

cdr3_nt: TGTGCCAGCAGCTTGGACAGGGGAAGCTACAATGAGCAGTTCTTC
cdr3_aa: CASSLDRGSYNEQFF
d_call: TRBD1
clone_size: few
v_call: TRBV5-4
j_call: TRBJ2-1

cdr3_nt: TGTGCCAGCAGAGCGGTACGGGCAAACCCGGGGGAGCTGTTTTTT
cdr3_aa: CASRAVRANPGELFF
d_call: .
clone_size: few
v_call: TRBV6-5
j_call: TRBJ2-2

cdr3_nt: TGTGCCAGCAAACAGGGCAGATCCGAAGCTTTCTTT
cdr3_aa: CASKQGRSEAFF
d_call: .
clone_size: .
v_call: TRBV2
j_call: TRBJ1-1

cdr3_nt: TGTGCCAGCAGCCCCGGACTAGCGGGAACAGAGACCCAGTACTTC
cdr3_aa: CASSPGLAGTETQYF
d_call: TRBD2
clone_size: few
v_call: TRBV14
j_call: TRBJ2-5

cdr3_nt: TGTGCCAGCAGCCAAACCCCTGGAAACACCATATATTTT
cdr3_aa: CASSQTPGNTIYF
d_call: .
clone_size: many
v_call: TRBV9
j_call: TRBJ1-3

cdr3_nt: TGTGCCAGCAGCTTAGCACCGGGACCCTACGAGCAGTACTTC
cdr3_aa: CASSLAPGPYEQYF
d_call: .
clone_size: .
v_call: TRBV7-7
j_call: TRBJ2-7

cdr3_nt: TGCGCCAGCAGCCCTAAAGCGGGGGGGCTAAGCACAGATACGCAGTATTTT
cdr3_aa: CASSPKAGGLSTDTQYF
d_call: TRBD2
clone_size: .
v_call: TRBV4-1
j_call: TRBJ2-3

cdr3_nt: TGTGCCAGCAGCTTCATCAGCGAGACCCAGTACTTC
cdr3_aa: CASSFISETQYF
d_call: .
clone_size: .
v_call: TRBV2
j_call: TRBJ2-5